The T cell receptor beta chain under discussion was sequenced for a study of blood T cell repertoires in COVID-19. Study-wide context: Material from acute and convalescent COVID-19 was sourced from the United States, Italy and Spain.

Profiling relied on immunoSEQ multiplex PCR, and the TCRdb table lists in-frame clones only, not all of them. This table has about 310,000 clones, roughly 89% appearing once. Individuals aged roughly 18 to 90 years were recruited from 24 US areas. Each participant's cohort was designated according to participant-reported clinical history. What the recovered Cohort 3 donors had was two negative PCRs, clearance, or symptom resolution. V lost 3 bases and J lost 5; bases outside the gene matches: 13. Germline CDR1 and CDR2: LGHNA and YNFKEQ. The CDR3 has 17 amino acids. The clonotype originates from a man in his fifties or sixties who had recovered from COVID-19. This chain links TRBV4-2 with TRBJ2-3, with 8 bases identical to TRBD2. Sequencing was carried out using PBMCs or T cells enriched from blood (not recorded which). CDR3 sequence (DNA): TGTGCCAGCAGCCAGGAAATTCTGGGGACTAGGCTAGATACGCAGTATTTT. It encodes CASSQEILGTRLDTQYF.